What follows is one T cell receptor (beta chain) and its context. What it recognizes is unknown. The targeted sequencing depth was 1 in 200,000 to 1 in 1 million T cells. Some clones are missing from TCRdb's copy, which holds only in-frame ones; the method was immunoSEQ multiplex PCR. The table records around 250,000 clones, 70% of them present only once. CDR1 is SGHAT, CDR2 FQNNGV, per germline. The CDR3 length is 14 residues. V shed 5 bases and J shed 3 bases, with 11 bases lying between them. This entry comes from a study of cytotoxic CD8 clonotypes in ibrutinib-treated CLL. Study information: Once treatment had gone on for a median of 12 months, range 6 to 36, response samples were drawn. Samples had a mean of roughly 280,000 productive templates and 94,082 productive rearrangements.

Overall study findings and caveats: Against age-matched healthy donors, baseline clonality ran higher and tracked circulating CD8+ T-cell counts.

The V call is TRBV11-2, the J call TRBJ2-1; D gene unclear. The sequence was obtained from a human donor with chronic lymphocytic leukemia. The sample consisted of PBMCs, taken after 24 months of ibrutinib treatment. CDR3 nucleotide sequence: TGTGCCAGCAGCCGACCCGGGTACTACAATGAGCAGTTCTTC. Translating gives CASSRPGYYNEQFF. The whole variable domain, filled in from reference TRBV11-2 and TRBJ2-1, reads EAGVAQSPRYKIIEKRQSVAFWCNPISGHATLYWYQQILGQGPKLLIQFQNNGVVDDSQLPKDRFSAERLKGVDSTLKIQPAKLEDSAVYLCASSRPGYYNEQFFGPGTRLTVL.